This TCR beta chain was identified during a study of beta chain features in type 1 diabetes. Overall study findings and caveats: Small HLA sub-analyses could not settle whether HLA shapes TCRB rearrangement. Type 1 diabetes patients showed fewer insertions and more deletions at VDJ junctions.

A word on this clone: The antigen is unknown.

Expressed TCRB transcripts got sequenced, as all isolated RNA was reverse transcribed. Samples of naive, central memory and regulatory T cells yielded a mean of about 3.5 million reads. TCRdb keeps only in-frame clones here, not all; method: immunoSEQ multiplex PCR. The sample includes hundreds of thousands of clones, 15% to 17% of them seen just once. Germline lookup yields CDR1 MDHEN and CDR2 SYDVKM. The CDR3 totals 14 residues. The trim removed 2 bases at V and 8 bases at J, leaving 7 bases unmatched. The material sequenced was naive CD4+ T cells from blood. The chain has TRBV28 and TRBJ2-5, with TRBD1 matching over 8 bases. The TCR comes from a man aged 18 to 30 in good health. The CDR3 reads CASSLGTGRPTQYF. The CDR3 DNA sequence: TGTGCCAGCAGTTTAGGGACAGGCCGCCCCACCCAGTACTTC.